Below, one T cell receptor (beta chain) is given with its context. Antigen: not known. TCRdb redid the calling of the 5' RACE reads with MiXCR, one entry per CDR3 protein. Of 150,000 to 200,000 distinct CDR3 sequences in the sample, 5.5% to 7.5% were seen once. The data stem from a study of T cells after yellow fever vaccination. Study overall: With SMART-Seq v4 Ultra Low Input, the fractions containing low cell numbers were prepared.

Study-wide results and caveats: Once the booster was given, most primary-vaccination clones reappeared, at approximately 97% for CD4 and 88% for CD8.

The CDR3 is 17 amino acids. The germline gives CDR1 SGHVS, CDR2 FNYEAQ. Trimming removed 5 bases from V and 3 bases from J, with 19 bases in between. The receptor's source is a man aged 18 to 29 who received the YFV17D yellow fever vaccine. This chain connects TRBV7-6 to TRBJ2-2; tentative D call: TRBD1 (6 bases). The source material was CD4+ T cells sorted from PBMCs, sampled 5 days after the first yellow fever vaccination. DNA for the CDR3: TGTGCCAGCAGCCTATTCCTCACAGGGAAGGACACCGGGGAGCTGTTTTTT. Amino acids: CASSLFLTGKDTGELFF.